Listed here is a single T cell receptor beta chain. As processed by the authors: Amplified reference gene primers provided the basis for estimating nucleated cell counts. The data were produced by immunoSEQ multiplex PCR, yet TCRdb's version contains in-frame clones alone and is incomplete. V and J calls and clone size follow that table, whereas D and trimming were derived from the DNA. The data show a few hundred thousand clones, around 85% seen once. The data belong to a study of blood T cell repertoires in COVID-19. The overall study: Collection of acute and convalescent COVID-19 samples took place in the United States, Italy and Spain. Sample material is recorded as cDNA or gDNA derived from T cells, B-cell-depleted T cells, or PBMCs.

In germline, CDR1 is PRHDT, CDR2 FYEKMQ (reference sequence). J lost 5 bases, V lost 5 bases, and 14 bases had no gene match. This CDR3 has 16 residues. This clonotype was obtained from a young woman with acute or convalescent COVID-19. Sequencing used peripheral blood. The gene calls are TRBV13 and TRBJ2-5, with TRBD1 identical over 7 bases. CDR3: CASSPNPRDSQETQYF. The DNA of the CDR3 is TGTGCCAGCAGCCCTAACCCCCGGGACAGCCAGGAGACCCAGTACTTC.